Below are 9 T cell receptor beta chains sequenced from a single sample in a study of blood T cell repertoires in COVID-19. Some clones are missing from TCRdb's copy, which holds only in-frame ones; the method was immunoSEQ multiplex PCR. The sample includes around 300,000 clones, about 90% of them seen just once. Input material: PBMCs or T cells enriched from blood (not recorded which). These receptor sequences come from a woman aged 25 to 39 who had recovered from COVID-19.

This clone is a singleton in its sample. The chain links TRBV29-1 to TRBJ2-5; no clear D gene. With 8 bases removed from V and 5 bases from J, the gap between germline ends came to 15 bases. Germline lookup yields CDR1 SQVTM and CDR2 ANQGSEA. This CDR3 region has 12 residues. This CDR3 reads CSILTEWETQYF. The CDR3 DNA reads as TGCAGCATCCTGACGGAGTGGGAGACCCAGTACTTC.

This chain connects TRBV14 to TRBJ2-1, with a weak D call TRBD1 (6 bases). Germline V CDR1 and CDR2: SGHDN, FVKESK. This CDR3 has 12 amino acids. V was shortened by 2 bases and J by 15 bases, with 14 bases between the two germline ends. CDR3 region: CASSQNRVLLFF. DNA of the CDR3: TGTGCCAGCAGCCAAAACAGGGTATTATTGTTCTTC.

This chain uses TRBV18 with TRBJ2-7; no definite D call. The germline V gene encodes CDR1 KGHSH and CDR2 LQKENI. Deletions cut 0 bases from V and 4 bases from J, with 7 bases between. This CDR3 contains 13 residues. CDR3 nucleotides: TGTGCCAGCTCACCACCTAGGAGATACGAGCAGTACTTC. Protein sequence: CASSPPRRYEQYF.

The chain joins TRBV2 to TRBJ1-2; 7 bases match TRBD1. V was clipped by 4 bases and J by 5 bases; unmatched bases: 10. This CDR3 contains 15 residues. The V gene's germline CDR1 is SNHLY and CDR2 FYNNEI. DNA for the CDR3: TGTGCCAGCAGTGTACGACAGGGACACGGATATGGCTACACCTTC. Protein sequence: CASSVRQGHGYGYTF.

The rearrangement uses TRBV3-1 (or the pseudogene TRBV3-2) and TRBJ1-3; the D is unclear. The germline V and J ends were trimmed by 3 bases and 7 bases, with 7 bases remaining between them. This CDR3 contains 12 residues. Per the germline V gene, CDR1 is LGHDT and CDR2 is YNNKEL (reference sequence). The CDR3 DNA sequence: TGTGCCAGCAGCCATAAGCTGAACACCATATATTTT. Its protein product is CASSHKLNTIYF.

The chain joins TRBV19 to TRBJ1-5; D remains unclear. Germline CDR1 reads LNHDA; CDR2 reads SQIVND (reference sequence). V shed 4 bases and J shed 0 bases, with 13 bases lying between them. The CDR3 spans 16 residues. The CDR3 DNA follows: TGTGCCAGTAGTACCCAGTTGCCTCTTAGCAATCAGCCCCAGCATTTT. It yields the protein CASSTQLPLSNQPQHF.

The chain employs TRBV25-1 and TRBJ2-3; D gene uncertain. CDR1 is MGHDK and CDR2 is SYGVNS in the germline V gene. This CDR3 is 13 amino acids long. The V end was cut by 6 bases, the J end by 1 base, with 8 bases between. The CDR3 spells CASSLGGTDTQYF. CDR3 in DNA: TGTGCCAGCAGCTTAGGAGGCACAGATACGCAGTATTTT. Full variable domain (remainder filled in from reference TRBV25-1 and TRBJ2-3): EADIYQTPRYLVIGTGKKITLECSQTMGHDKMYWYQQDPGMELHLIHYSYGVNSTEKGDLSSESTVSRIRTEHFPLTLESARPSHTSQYLCASSLGGTDTQYFGPGTRLTVL.

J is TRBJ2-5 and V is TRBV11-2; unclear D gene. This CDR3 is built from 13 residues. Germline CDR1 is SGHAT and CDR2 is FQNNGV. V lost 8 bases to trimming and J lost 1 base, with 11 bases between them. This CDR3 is CASAFNSQETQYF. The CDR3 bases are TGTGCCAGCGCCTTCAACTCCCAAGAGACCCAGTACTTC. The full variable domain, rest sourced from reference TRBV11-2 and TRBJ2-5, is EAGVAQSPRYKIIEKRQSVAFWCNPISGHATLYWYQQILGQGPKLLIQFQNNGVVDDSQLPKDRFSAERLKGVDSTLKIQPAKLEDSAVYLCASAFNSQETQYFGPGTRLLVL.

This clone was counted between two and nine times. The CDR3 spells CASSPGTSATYEQYF. The CDR3 DNA sequence: TGTGCCAGCAGCCCCGGGACTAGCGCAACCTACGAGCAGTACTTC. This chain uses TRBV4-2 with TRBJ2-7; TRBD2 aligns across 10 bases. This CDR3 has 15 residues. Losses at the gene ends were 4 bases for V and 2 bases for J; bases not matched to a gene: 5. Germline V gene lookup returns CDR1 LGHNA and CDR2 YNFKEQ.